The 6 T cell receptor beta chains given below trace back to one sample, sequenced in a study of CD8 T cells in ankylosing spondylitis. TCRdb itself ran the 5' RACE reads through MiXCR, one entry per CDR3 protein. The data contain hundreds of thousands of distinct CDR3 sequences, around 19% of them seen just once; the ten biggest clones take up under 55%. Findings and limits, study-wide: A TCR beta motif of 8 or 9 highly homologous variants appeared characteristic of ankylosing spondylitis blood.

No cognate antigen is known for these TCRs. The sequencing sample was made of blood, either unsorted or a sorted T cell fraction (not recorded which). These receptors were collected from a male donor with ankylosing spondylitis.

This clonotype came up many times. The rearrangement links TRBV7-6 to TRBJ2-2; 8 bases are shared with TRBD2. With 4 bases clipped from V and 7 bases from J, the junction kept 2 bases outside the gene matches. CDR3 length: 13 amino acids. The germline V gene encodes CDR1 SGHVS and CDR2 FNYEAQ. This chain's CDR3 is CASSSGGVGELFF. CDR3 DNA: TGTGCCAGCAGCTCCGGGGGGGTCGGGGAGCTGTTTTTT.

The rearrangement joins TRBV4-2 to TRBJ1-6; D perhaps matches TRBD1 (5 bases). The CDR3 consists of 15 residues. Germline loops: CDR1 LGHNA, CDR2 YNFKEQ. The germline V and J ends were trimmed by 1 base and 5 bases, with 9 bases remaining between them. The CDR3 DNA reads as TGTGCCAGCAGCCAAGTGGACACCAATAATTCACCCCTCCACTTT. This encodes CASSQVDTNNSPLHF.

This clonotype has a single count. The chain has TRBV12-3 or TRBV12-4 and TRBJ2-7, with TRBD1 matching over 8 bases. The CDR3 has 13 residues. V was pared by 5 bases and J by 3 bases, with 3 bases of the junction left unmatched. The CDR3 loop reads CASSVDRGYEQYF. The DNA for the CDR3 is TGTGCCAGCAGTGTCGACAGGGGCTACGAGCAGTACTTC.

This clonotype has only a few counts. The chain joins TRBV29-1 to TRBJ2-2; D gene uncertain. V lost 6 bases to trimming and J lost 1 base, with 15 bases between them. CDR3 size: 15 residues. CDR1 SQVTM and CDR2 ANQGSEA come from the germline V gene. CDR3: CSVAPVGLNTGELFF. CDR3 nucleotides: TGCAGCGTCGCCCCCGTAGGGCTGAACACCGGGGAGCTGTTTTTT.

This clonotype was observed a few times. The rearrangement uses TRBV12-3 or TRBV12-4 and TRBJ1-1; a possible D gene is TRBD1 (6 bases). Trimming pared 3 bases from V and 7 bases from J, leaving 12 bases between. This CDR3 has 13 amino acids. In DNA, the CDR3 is TGTGCCAGCAGTTTCTGGACAGACCTTGAAGCTTTCTTT. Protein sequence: CASSFWTDLEAFF.

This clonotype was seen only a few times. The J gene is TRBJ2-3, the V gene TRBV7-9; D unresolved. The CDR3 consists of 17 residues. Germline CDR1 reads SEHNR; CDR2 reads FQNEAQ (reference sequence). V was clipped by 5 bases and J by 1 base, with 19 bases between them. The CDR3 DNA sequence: TGTGCCAGCAGCCCTCATGGTATAGACACCCGCACAGATACGCAGTATTTT. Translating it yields CASSPHGIDTRTDTQYF.